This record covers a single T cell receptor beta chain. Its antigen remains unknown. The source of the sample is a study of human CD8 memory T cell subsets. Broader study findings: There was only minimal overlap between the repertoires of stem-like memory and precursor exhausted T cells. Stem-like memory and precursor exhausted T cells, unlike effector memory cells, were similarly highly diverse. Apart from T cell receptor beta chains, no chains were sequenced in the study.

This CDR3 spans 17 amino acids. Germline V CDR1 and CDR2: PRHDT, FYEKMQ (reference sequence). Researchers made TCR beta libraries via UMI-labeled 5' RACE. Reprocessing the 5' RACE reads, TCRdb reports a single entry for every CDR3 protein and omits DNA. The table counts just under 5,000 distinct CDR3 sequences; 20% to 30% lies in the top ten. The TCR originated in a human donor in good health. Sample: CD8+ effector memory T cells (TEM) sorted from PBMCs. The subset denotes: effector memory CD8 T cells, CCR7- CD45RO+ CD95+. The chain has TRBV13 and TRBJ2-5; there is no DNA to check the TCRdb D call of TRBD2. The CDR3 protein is CASSLRTSGRDQETQYF.